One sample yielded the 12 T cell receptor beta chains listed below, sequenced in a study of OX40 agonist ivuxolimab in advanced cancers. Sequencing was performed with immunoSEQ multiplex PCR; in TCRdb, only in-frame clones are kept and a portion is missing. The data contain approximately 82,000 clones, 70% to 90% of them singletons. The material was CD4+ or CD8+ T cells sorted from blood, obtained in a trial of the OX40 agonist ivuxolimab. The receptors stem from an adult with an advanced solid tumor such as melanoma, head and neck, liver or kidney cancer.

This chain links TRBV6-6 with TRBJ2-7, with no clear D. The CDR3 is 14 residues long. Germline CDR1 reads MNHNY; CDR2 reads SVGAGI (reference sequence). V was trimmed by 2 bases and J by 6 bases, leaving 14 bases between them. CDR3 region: CASSYTGPPSEQYF. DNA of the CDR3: TGTGCCAGCAGTTACACCGGACCGCCGTCCGAGCAGTACTTC.

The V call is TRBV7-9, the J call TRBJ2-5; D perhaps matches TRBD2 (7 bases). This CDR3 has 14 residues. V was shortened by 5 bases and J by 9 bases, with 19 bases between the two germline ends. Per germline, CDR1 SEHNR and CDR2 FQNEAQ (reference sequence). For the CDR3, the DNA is TGTGCCAGCAGCGAGGGCGGGGGCCCGGGGGCCCAGTACTTC. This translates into CASSEGGGPGAQYF. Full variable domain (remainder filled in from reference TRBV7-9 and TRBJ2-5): DTGVSQNPRHKITKRGQNVTFRCDPISEHNRLYWYRQTLGQGPEFLTYFQNEAQLEKSRLLSDRFSAERPKGSFSTLEIQRTEQGDSAMYLCASSEGGGPGAQYFGPGTRLLVL.

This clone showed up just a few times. The CDR3: CASSVEADTEAFF. The CDR3 DNA reads TGTGCCAGCAGCGTAGAGGCTGACACTGAAGCTTTCTTT. The chain carries TRBV9 and TRBJ1-1; D call uncertain. The CDR3 runs 13 residues. Germline loops: CDR1 SGDLS, CDR2 YYNGEE. Trimming shortened V by 0 bases and J by 3 bases, and 6 bases separated the two germline ends.

The CDR3 spells CATSRVLANTDTQYF. Here the CDR3 DNA reads TGTGCCACCAGCAGAGTCCTAGCGAACACAGATACGCAGTATTTT. This chain uses TRBV15 with TRBJ2-3; weak D call: TRBD2 (6 bases). CDR3 length: 15 amino acids. The germline V and J ends were trimmed by 1 base and 2 bases, with 10 bases remaining between them. Germline-derived CDR1 and CDR2 are LNHNV and YYDKDF (reference sequence).

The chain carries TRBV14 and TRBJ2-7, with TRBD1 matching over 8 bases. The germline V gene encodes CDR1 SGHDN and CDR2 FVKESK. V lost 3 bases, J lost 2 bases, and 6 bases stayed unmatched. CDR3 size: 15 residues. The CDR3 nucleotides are TGTGCCAGCAGCCATAGGACAGGGAGTCCCTACGAGCAGTACTTC. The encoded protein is CASSHRTGSPYEQYF.

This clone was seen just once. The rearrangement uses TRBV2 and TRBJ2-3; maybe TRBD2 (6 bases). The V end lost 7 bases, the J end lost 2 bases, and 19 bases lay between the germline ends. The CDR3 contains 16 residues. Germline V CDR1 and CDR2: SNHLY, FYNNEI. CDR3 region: CASTSHGTRNTDTQYF. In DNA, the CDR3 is TGTGCCAGCACCTCCCACGGGACTCGTAACACAGATACGCAGTATTTT.

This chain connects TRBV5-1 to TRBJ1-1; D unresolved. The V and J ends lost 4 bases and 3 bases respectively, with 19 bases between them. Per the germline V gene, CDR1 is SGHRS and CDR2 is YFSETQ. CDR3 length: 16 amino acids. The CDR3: CASSRLGRGGDTEAFF. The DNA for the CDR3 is TGCGCCAGCAGCCGTCTCGGACGGGGAGGAGACACTGAAGCTTTCTTT.

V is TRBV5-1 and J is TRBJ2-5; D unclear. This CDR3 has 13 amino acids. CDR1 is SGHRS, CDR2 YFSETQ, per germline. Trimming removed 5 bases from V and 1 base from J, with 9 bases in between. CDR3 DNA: TGCGCCAGCAGTGGCCAGGCCCAAGAGACCCAGTACTTC. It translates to CASSGQAQETQYF.

For the CDR3, the DNA is TGTGCCAGCAGCGTACGGACTAGCGGGAGCTCCTACAATGAGCAGTTCTTC. This encodes CASSVRTSGSSYNEQFF. V gene TRBV9 combines with J gene TRBJ2-1; 13 bases fit TRBD2. CDR3 size: 17 residues. V lost 1 base to trimming and J lost 0 bases; unmatched junction nucleotides: 1. The germline CDR1 and CDR2 sequences are SGDLS and YYNGEE.

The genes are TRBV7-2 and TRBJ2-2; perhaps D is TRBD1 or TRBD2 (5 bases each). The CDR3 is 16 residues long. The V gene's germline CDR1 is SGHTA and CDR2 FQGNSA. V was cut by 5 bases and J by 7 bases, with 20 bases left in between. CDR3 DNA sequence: TGTGCCAGCAGCGGCTCTTGGGACCTTAACTTCGGGGAGCTGTTTTTT. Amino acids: CASSGSWDLNFGELFF.

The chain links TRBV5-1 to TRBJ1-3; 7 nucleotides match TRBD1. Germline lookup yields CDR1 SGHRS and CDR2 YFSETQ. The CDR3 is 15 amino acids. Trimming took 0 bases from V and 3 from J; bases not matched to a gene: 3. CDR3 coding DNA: TGCGCCAGCAGCTTGGACAGGGGTAATGGAAACACCATATATTTT. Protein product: CASSLDRGNGNTIYF.

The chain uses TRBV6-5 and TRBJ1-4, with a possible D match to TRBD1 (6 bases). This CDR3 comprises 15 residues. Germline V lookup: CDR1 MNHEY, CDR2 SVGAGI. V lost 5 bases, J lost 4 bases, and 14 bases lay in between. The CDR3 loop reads CASSRTGTLNEKLFF. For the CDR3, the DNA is TGTGCCAGCAGTAGAACAGGGACTCTTAATGAAAAACTGTTTTTT.